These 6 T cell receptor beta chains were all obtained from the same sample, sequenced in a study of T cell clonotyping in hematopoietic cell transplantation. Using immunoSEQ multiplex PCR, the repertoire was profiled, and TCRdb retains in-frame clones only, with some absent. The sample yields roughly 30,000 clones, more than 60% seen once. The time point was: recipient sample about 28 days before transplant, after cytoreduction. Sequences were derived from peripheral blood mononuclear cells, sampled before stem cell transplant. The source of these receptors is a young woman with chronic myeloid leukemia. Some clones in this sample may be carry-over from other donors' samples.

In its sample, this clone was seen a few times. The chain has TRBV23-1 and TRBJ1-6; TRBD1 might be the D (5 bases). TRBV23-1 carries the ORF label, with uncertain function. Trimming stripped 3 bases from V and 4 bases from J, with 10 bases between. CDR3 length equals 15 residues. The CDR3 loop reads CASSHRVLYNSPLHF. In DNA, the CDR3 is TGCGCCAGCAGTCACAGGGTTTTGTATAATTCACCCCTCCACTTT.

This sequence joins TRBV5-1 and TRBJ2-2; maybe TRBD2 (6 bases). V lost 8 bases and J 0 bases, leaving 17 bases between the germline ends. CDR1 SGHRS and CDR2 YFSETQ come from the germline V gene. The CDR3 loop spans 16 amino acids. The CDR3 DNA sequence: TGCGCCAGTTCGAGTCGGGCGGGGACGAACACCGGGGAGCTGTTTTTT. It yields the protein CASSSRAGTNTGELFF.

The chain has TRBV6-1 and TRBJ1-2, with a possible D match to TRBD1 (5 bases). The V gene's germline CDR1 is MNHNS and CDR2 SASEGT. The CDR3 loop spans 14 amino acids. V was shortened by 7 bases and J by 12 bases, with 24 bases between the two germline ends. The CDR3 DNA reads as TGTGCCAGCAAACGGGAGGGGTTCTTCCTCAGCGACACCTTC. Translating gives CASKREGFFLSDTF.

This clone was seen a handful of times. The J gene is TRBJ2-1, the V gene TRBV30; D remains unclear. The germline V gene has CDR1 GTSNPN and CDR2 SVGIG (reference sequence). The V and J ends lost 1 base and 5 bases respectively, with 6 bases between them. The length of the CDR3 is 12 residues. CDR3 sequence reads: CAWSGWDNEQFF. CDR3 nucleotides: TGTGCCTGGAGTGGTTGGGACAATGAGCAGTTCTTC.

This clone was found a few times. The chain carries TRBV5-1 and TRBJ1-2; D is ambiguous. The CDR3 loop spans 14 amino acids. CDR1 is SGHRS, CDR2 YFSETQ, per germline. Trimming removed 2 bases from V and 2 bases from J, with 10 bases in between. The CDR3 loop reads CASSFKLPNYGYTF. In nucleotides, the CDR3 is TGCGCCAGCAGCTTTAAATTGCCGAACTATGGCTACACCTTC.

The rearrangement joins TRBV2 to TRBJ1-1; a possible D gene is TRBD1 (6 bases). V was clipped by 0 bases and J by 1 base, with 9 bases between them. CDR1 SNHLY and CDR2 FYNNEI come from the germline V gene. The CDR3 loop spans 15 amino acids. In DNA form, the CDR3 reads TGTGCCAGCAGTGAAGCAAGAGGGGGGAACACTGAAGCTTTCTTT. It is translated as CASSEARGGNTEAFF.